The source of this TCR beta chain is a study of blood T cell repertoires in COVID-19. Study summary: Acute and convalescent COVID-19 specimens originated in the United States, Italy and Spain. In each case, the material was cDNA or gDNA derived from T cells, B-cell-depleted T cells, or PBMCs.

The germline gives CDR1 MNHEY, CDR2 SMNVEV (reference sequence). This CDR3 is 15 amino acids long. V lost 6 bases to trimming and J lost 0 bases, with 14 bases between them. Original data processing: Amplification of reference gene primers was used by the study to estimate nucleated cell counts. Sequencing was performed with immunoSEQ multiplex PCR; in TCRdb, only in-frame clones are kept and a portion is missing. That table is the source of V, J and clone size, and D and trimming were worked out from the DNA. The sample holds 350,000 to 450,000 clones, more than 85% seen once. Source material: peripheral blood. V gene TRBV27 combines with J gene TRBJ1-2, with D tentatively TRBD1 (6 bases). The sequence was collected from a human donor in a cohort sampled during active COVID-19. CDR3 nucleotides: TGTGCCAGCAGGAGGACAGCCTCGACTAACTATGGCTACACCTTC. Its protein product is CASRRTASTNYGYTF.